The clone carrying this TCR beta chain was observed a few times. The antigen remains unidentified. The record originates from a study of beta chain features in type 1 diabetes. On the study more broadly: Similarity in age, gender and cell yields was seen between patients and healthy donors. Study results and caveats: For Type 1 diabetes patients, all four CD4+ subsets carried TCRB CDR3s that were moderately but significantly shorter. VDJ junctions sequenced from type 1 diabetes patients showed fewer insertions and more deletions.

There are 14 residues in the CDR3. V shed 4 bases and J shed 3 bases, with 10 bases lying between them. Germline CDR1 and CDR2: SNHLY and FYNNEI. Reverse transcribing all isolated RNA meant expressed TCRB transcripts were sequenced. Assay used: immunoSEQ multiplex PCR; TCRdb lists only in-frame clones, some missing. The sample shows 95,000 to 110,000 clones, under 30% of them seen only once. The V gene is TRBV2, the J gene TRBJ1-5; unclear D gene. Sequences were obtained from central memory CD4+ T cells from blood. This clonotype was sampled from a woman younger than 35 with type 1 diabetes. DNA of the CDR3: TGTGCCAGCAGTGTTTCGGGATACAATCAGCCCCAGCATTTT. Translating gives CASSVSGYNQPQHF.